Included here is one T cell receptor beta chain sequence, with context. This sample was included in a study of blood T cell repertoires in COVID-19. Study details: The United States, Italy and Spain provided the acute and convalescent COVID-19 samples. The cDNA or gDNA used as material had been derived from T cells, B-cell-depleted T cells, or PBMCs.

Authors' processing steps: Estimation of nucleated cell counts was performed using reference gene primer amplification. TCRdb's copy holds only in-frame clones and misses some; the assay was immunoSEQ multiplex PCR. V, J and clone size derive from that table, while D and trimming were established from the DNA sequence. Here the sample spans 65,000 to 75,000 clones, 90% being singletons. The V gene's germline CDR1 is GTSNPN and CDR2 SVGIG (reference sequence). Trimming took 3 bases from V and 1 from J, leaving 13 bases between them. This CDR3 is built from 14 residues. This rearrangement joins TRBV30 to TRBJ2-7, with D perhaps matching TRBD1 (6 bases). The clonotype comes from a man aged 45-65 years with acute or convalescent COVID-19. The sequenced sample was peripheral blood. CDR3 residues: CAWRTRGRSYEQYF. The CDR3 nucleotides are TGTGCCTGGAGGACCAGGGGCAGGTCCTACGAGCAGTACTTC.